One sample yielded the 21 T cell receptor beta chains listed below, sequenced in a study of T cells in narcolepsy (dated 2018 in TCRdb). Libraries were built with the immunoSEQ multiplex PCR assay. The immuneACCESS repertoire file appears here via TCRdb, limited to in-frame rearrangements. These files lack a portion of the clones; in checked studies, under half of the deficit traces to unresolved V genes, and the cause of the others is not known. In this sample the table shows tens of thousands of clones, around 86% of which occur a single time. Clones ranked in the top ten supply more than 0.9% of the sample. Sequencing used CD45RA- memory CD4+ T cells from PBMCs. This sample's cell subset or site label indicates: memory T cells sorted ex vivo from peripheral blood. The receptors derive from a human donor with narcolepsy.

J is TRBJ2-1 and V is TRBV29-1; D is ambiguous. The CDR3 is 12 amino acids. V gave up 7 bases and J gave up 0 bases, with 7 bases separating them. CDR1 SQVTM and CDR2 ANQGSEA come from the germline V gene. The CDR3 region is CSGSSSYNEQFF. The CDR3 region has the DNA TGCAGCGGCTCGAGCTCCTACAATGAGCAGTTCTTC.

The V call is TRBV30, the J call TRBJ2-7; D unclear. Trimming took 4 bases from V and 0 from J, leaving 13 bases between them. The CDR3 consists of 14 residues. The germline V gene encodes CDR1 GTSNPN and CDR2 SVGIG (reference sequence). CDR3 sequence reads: CAWKIGPSSYEQYF. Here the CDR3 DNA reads TGTGCCTGGAAGATAGGGCCCAGCTCCTACGAGCAGTACTTC.

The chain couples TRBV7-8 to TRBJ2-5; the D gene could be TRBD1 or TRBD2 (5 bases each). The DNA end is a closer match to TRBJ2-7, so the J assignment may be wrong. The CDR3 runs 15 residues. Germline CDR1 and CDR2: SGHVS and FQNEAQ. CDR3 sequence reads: CASSFYPGPKGEQYF. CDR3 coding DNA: TGTGCCAGCAGCTTTTACCCGGGGCCTAAAGGCGAGCAGTACTTC.

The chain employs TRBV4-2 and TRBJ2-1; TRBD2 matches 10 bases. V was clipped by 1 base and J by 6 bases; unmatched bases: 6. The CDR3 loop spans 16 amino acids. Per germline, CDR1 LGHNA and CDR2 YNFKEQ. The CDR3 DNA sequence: TGTGCCAGCAGCCAAGGACTAGCGGGTGGGGGCAATGAGCAGTTCTTC. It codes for CASSQGLAGGGNEQFF.

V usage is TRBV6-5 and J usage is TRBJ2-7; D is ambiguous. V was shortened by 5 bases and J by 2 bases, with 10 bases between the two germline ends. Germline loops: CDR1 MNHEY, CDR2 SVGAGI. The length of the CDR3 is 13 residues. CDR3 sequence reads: CASSAAAAYEQYF. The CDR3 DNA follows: TGTGCCAGCAGTGCGGCAGCAGCCTACGAGCAGTACTTC.

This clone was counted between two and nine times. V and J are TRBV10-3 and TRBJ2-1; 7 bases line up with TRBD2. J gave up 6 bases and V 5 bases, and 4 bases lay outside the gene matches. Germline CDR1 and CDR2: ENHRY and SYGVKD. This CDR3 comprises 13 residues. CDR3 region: CAISIGTTNEQFF. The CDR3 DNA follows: TGTGCCATCAGTATAGGGACTACCAATGAGCAGTTCTTC.

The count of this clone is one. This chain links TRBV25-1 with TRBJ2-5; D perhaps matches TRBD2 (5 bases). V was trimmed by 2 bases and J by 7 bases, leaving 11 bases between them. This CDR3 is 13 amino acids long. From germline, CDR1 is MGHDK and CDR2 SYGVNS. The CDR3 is CASSEQRGGTQYF. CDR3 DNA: TGTGCCAGCAGTGAACAGAGAGGAGGGACCCAGTACTTC.

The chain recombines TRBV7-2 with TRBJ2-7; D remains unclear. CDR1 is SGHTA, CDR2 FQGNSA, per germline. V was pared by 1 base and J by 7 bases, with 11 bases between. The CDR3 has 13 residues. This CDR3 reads CASSLDRVGEQYF. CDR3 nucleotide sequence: TGTGCCAGCAGCTTAGACCGGGTAGGGGAGCAGTACTTC.

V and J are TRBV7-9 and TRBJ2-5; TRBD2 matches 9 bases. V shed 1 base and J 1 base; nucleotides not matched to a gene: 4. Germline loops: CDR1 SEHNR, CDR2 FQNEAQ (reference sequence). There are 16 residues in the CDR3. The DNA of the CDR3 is TGTGCCAGCAGCTTAGAGCGGGGGGAACGCCAAGAGACCCAGTACTTC. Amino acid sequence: CASSLERGERQETQYF.

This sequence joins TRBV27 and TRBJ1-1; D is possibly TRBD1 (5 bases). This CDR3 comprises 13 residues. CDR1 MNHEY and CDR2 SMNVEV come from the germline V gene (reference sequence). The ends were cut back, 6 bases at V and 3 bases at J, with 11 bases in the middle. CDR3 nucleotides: TGTGCCAGCAGGGGGGTTTGGGACACTGAAGCTTTCTTT. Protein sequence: CASRGVWDTEAFF.

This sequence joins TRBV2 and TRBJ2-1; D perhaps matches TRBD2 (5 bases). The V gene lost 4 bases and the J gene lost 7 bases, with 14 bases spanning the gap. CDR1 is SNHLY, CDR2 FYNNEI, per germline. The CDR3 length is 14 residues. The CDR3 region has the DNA TGTGCCAGCAGTGTATCTCCCCCGGGAAATGAGCAGTTCTTC. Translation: CASSVSPPGNEQFF.

The CDR3 loop is CASSGRGLYEQYF. The CDR3 DNA is TGTGCCAGCTCGGGTAGGGGCTTGTACGAGCAGTACTTC. This chain uses TRBV25-1 with TRBJ2-5, with D possibly TRBD1 on 5 matching bases. The end of the DNA aligns better with TRBJ2-7, so the J call may be wrong. The CDR3 consists of 13 residues. Germline assignment: CDR1 MGHDK and CDR2 SYGVNS.

CDR3 in amino acids: CASSSGTGTGMYEQYF. DNA of the CDR3: TGTGCCAGCAGCAGTGGGACCGGGACAGGCATGTACGAGCAGTACTTC. The gene calls are TRBV28 and TRBJ2-5, with 8 bases fitting TRBD1. The tail of the sequence fits TRBJ2-7 better, so the J call may be wrong. Germline assignment: CDR1 MDHEN and CDR2 SYDVKM. The CDR3 is 16 amino acids.

The CDR3 is CASSVTGYNSPLHF. The CDR3 DNA is TGTGCCAGCAGCGTAACCGGCTATAATTCACCCCTCCACTTT. The V gene is TRBV9, the J gene TRBJ1-6, with D uncertain. The CDR3 has 14 residues. Trimming took 1 base from V and 3 from J, leaving 5 bases between them. CDR1 and CDR2 from the germline V gene are SGDLS and YYNGEE. The whole variable domain, remainder taken from reference TRBV9 and TRBJ1-6, is DSGVTQTPKHLITATGQRVTLRCSPRSGDLSVYWYQQSLDQGLQFLIQYYNGEERAKGNILERFSAQQFPDLHSELNLSSLELGDSALYFCASSVTGYNSPLHFGNGTRLTVT.

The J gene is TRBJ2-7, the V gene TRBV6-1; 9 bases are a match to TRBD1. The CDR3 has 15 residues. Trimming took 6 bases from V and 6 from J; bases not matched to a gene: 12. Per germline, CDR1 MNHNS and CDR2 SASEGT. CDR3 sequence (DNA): TGTGCCAGCAGGAGGAAAATTGACAGGGGGGGCGAGCAGTACTTC. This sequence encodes CASRRKIDRGGEQYF.

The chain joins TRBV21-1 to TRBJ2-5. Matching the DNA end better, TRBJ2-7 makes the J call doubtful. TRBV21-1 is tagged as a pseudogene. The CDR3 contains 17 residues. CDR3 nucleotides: TGTGCCAGCAGCTTTCCCTGCCAAGGGGGGAGCTCCTACGAGCAGTACTTC. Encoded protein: CASSFPCQGGSSYEQYF.

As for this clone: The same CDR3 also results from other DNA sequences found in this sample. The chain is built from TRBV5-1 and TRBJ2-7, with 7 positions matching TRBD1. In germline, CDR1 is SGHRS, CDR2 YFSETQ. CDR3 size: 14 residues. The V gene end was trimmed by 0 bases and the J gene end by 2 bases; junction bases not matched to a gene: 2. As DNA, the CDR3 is TGCGCCAGCAGCTTGGGACAGGGCCCCTACGAGCAGTACTTC. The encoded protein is CASSLGQGPYEQYF.

In DNA, the CDR3 is TGTGCCAGCAGCGGGGAGATGAACACTGAAGCTTTCTTT. As protein: CASSGEMNTEAFF. The chain combines TRBV9 with TRBJ1-1; D is undetermined. The length of the CDR3 is 13 residues. Deletions cut 3 bases from V and 0 bases from J, with 6 bases between. The germline CDR1 and CDR2 sequences are SGDLS and YYNGEE.

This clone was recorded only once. The CDR3 sequence: CASSDPDTTYEQYF. The CDR3, as DNA: TGTGCCAGCAGTGATCCGGACACAACCTACGAGCAGTACTTC. V is TRBV25-1 and J is TRBJ2-7, with D maybe TRBD1 (5 bases). This CDR3 is 14 amino acids long. Per germline, CDR1 MGHDK and CDR2 SYGVNS. The V gene lost 3 bases and the J gene lost 2 bases, with 11 bases spanning the gap.

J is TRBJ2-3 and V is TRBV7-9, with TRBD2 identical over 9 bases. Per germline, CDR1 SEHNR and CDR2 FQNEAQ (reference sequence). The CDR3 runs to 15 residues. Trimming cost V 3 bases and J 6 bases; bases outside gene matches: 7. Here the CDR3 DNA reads TGTGCCAGCAGCTTTAAGGCTAGCGGGGCGGATACGCAGTATTTT. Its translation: CASSFKASGADTQYF.

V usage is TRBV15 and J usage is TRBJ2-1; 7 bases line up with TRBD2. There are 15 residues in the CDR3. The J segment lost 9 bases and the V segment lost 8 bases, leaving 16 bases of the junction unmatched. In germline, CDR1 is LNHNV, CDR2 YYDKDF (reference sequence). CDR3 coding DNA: TGTGCCACCGCAGGGAGGGTTCTAGATGGGAGTGAGCAGTTCTTC. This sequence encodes CATAGRVLDGSEQFF. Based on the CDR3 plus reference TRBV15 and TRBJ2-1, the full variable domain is DAMVIQNPRYQVTQFGKPVTLSCSQTLNHNVMYWYQQKSSQAPKLLFHYYDKDFNNEADTPDNFQSRRPNTSFCFLDIRSPGLGDTAMYLCATAGRVLDGSEQFFGPGTRLTVL.